This T cell receptor beta chain was sequenced in a study of early T cells in non-severe SARS-CoV-2 infection. This CDR3 spans 13 amino acids. Germline CDR1 is WSHSY and CDR2 is SAAADI. Trimming took off 5 bases at V and 4 bases at J, with 9 bases between the two ends. This clonotype was seen many times. The antigen is undetermined. TCRdb re-called the 5' RACE reads with MiXCR, one entry per CDR3 protein. In the table there are around 29,000 distinct CDR3 sequences, 5% to 6% of which are singletons. Findings of the study overall: Private and CD4 specificities were missed by VDJdb matching, which favored anti-spike CD8 responses.

The chain combines TRBV10-2 with TRBJ2-1; possibly TRBD2 for D (6 bases). Sequenced sample: whole blood. The sequence came from an adult who was a healthcare worker with PCR-confirmed SARS-CoV-2 infection or an uninfected control (not recorded which). The CDR3 nucleotides read TGCGCCAGCAGTAGTAGCGGATACAATGAGCAGTTCTTC. Its translation: CASSSSGYNEQFF.